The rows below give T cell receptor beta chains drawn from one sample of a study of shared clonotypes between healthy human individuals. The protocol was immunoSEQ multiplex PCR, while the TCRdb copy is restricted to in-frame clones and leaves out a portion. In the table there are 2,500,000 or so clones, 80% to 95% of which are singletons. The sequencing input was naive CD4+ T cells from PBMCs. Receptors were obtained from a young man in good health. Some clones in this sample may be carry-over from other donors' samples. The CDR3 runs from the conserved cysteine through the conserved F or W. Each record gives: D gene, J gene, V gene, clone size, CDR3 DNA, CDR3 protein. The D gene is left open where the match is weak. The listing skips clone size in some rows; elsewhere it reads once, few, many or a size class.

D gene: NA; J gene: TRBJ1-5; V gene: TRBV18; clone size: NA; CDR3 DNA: TGTGCCAGCTCACCGACCGGAGGGTGGAACGATCAGCCCCAGCATTTT; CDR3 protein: CASSPTGGWNDQPQHF
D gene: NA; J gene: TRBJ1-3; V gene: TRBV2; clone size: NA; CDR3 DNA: TGTGCCAGCAGTGCTCGGGGCTCTGGAAACACCATATATTTT; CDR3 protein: CASSARGSGNTIYF
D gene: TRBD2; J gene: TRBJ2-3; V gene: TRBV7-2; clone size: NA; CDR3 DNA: TGTGCCAGCAGCTTCGGGACTAGGGGAGATACGCAGTATTTT; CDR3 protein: CASSFGTRGDTQYF
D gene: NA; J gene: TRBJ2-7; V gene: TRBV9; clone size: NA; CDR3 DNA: TGTGCCAGCAGCCCCCCAGGTAGCGGATACGAGCAGTACTTC; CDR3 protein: CASSPPGSGYEQYF
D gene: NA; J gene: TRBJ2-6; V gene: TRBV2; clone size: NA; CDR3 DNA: TGTGCCAGCAGACTGAGCTCTGGGGCCAACGTCCTGACTTTC; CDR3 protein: CASRLSSGANVLTF
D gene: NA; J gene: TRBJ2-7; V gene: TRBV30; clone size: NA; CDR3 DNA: TGTGCCTGGAGGAGACTAGGAGTTTACTACGAGCAGTACTTC; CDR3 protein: CAWRRLGVYYEQYF
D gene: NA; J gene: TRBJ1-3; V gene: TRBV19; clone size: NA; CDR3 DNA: TGTGCCAGTAGCAGACCCAGTGGAGGAGGAAACACCATATATTTT; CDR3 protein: CASSRPSGGGNTIYF
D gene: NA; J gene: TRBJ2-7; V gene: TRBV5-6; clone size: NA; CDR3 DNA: TGTGCCAGCAGCTTGCGTCTAGCCACTTACGAGCAGTACTTC; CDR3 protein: CASSLRLATYEQYF
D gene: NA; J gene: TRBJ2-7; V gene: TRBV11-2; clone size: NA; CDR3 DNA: TGTGCCAGCAGCTTAGCGGGAGCCTCCTACGAGCAGTACTTC; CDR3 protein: CASSLAGASYEQYF
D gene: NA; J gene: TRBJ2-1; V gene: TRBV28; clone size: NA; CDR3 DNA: TGTGCCAGCAGCCCCCCAGGGGCCGTGACTGAGCAGTTCTTC; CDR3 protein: CASSPPGAVTEQFF
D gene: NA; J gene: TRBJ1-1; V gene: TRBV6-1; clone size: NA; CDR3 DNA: TGTGCCAGCAGTGACGGCAGGGCGCGGGTCAACACTGAAGCTTTCTTT; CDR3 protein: CASSDGRARVNTEAFF
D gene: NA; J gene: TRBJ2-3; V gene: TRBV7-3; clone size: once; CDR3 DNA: TGTGCCAGCAGCCCGGGTCGGTTGGGAGGGGGTACGCAGTATTTT; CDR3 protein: CASSPGRLGGGTQYF
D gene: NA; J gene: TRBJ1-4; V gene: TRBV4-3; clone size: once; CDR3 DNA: TGCGCCAGCAGCCAAGGAAGGAGGGCTAATGAAAAACTGTTTTTT; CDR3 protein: CASSQGRRANEKLFF
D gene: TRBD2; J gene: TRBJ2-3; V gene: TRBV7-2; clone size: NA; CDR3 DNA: TGTGCCAGCAGATTTAGCGGGAGGGCGGGATATACGCAGTATTTT; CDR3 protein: CASRFSGRAGYTQYF
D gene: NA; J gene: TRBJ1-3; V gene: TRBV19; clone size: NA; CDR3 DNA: TGTGCCAGTAGTACGAGGGACACCCGAAACACCATATATTTT; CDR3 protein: CASSTRDTRNTIYF
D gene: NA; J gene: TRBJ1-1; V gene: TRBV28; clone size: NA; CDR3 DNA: TGTGCCAGCAGTTTCGGGTGGTCAGGAAGACGGGGAGAAGCTTTCTTT; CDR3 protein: CASSFGWSGRRGEAFF
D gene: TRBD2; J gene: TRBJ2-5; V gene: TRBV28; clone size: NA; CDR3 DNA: TGTGCCAGCACGGCGGGAGGACGGGAGCAGTACTTC; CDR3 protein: CASTAGGREQYF
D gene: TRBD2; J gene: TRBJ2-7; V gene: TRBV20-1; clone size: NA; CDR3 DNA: TGCAGTGCTGGCCGGGGGGGCGAGCAGTACTTC; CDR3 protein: CSAGRGGEQYF
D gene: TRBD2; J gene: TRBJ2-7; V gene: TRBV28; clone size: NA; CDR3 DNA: TGTGCCAGCATGTGGACTAGCGGGAGCTACGAGCAGTACTTC; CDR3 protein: CASMWTSGSYEQYF
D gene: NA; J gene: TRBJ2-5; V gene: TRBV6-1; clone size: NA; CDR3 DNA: TGTGCCAGCAGTGAAGCGCTTCCGTACTTC; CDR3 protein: CASSEALPYF
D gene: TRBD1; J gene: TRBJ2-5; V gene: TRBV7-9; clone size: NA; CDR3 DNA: TGTGCCAGCAGCCAGACAGGGGGGGAGACCCAGTACTTC; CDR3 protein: CASSQTGGETQYF
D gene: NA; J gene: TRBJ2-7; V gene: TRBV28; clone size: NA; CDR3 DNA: TGTGCCAGCAGTTTATGGTCCAGGGTCAACGAGCAGTACTTC; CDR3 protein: CASSLWSRVNEQYF
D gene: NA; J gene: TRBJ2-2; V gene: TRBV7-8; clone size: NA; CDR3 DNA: TGTGCCAGCAGCTTGGGGGGATCCGGGGAGCTGTTTTTT; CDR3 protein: CASSLGGSGELFF
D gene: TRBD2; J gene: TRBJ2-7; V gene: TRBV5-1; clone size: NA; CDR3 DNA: TGCGCCAGCAGCGGTGGGACTAGCGGGAGCTCCTACGAGCAGTACTTC; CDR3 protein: CASSGGTSGSSYEQYF
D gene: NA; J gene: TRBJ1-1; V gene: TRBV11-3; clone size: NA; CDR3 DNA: TGTGCCAGCAGCCCACATCCAAACACTGAAGCTTTCTTT; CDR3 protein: CASSPHPNTEAFF
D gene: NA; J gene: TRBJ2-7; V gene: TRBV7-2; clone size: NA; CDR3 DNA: TGTGCCAGCAGCTTATGGGAGGAGCAGTACTTC; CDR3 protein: CASSLWEEQYF
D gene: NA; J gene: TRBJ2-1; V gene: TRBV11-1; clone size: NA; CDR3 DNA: TGTGCCAGCAGCCCGTCGCTTGGGGGCGCAATCAATGAGCAGTTCTTC; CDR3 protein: CASSPSLGGAINEQFF
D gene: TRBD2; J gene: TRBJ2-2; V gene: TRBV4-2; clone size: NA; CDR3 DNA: TGTGCCAGCAGCCAAGATCTTTGGCGGGAGGGAAGGACCGGGGAGCTGTTTTTT; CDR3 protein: CASSQDLWREGRTGELFF
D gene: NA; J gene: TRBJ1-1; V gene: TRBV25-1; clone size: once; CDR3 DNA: TGTGCCAGCAGTGATAGGGGCGGCGGCACTGAAGCTTTCTTT; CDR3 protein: CASSDRGGGTEAFF
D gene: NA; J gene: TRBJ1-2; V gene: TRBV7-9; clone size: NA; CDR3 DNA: TGTGCCAGCAGCTTAGGAATCGCTTACTATGGCTACACCTTC; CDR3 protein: CASSLGIAYYGYTF
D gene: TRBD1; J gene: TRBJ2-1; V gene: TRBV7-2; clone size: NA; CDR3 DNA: TGTGCCAGCAGCTCCAACAGGGGGAATGAGCAGTTCTTC; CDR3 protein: CASSSNRGNEQFF
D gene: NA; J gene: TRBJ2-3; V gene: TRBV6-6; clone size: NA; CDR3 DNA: TGTGCCAGCAGCTGGGACACTCTCACAGATACGCAGTATTTT; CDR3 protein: CASSWDTLTDTQYF
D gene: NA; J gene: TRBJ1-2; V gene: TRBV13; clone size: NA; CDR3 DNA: TGTGCCAGCAGCTTAGCGCACGTCCCCTCCTATGGCTACACCTTC; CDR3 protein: CASSLAHVPSYGYTF
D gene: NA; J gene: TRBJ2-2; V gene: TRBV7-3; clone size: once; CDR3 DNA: TGTGCCAGCAGCTTAATAGCAGGGCCGAACACCGGGGAGCTGTTTTTT; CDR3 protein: CASSLIAGPNTGELFF
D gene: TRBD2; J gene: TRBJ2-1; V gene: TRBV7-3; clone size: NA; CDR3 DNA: TGTGCCAGCAGCTTAAGAGGCGGGACTAGCGGTTACAATGAGCAGTTCTTC; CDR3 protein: CASSLRGGTSGYNEQFF
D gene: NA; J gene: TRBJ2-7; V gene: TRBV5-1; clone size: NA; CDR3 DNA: TGCGCCAGCAGCTTGGTGTCAGGGACCTCCTACGAGCAGTACTTC; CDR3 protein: CASSLVSGTSYEQYF
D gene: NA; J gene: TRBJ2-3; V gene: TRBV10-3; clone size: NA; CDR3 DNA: TGTGCCATCAGTGATGAAGGAGATAGGAGTGATACGCAGTATTTT; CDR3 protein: CAISDEGDRSDTQYF
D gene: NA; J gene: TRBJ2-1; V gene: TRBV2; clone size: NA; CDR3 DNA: TGTGCCAGCAGTCCACTAGATCCAAATTCAGGCGGTGAGCAGTTCTTC; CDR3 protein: CASSPLDPNSGGEQFF
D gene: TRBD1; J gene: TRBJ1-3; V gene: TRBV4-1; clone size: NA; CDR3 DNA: TGCGCCAGCAGCTCAACAGGGGCTGGAAACACCATATATTTT; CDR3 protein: CASSSTGAGNTIYF
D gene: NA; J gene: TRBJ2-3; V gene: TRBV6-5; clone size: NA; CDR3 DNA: TGTGCCAGCAGTTACCGGCTATCTGGGGATACGCAGTATTTT; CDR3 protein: CASSYRLSGDTQYF
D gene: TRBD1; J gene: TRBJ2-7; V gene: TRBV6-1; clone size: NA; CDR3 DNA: TGTGCCAGCAGTGAAGCTCCGGGACAGGGTCGCTACGAGCAGTACTTC; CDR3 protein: CASSEAPGQGRYEQYF
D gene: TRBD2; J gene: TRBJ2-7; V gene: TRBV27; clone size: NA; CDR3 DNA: TGTGCCAGCAGTGGACTAGCGGGAGGTTTGGTTAAGGGCGAGCAGTACTTC; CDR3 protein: CASSGLAGGLVKGEQYF
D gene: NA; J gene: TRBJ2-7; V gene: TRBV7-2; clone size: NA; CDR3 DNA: TGTGCCAGCAGCTTAACAGGGCTCAACGAGCAGTACTTC; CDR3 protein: CASSLTGLNEQYF
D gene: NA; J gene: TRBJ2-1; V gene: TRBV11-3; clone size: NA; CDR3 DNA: TGTGCCAGCAGCTTAGACGGTGGCTACGTGGCCTACAATGAGCAGTTCTTC; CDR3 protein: CASSLDGGYVAYNEQFF
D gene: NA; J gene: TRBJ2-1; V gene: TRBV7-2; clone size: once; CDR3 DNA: TGTGCCAGCAGCTTGGGGGGCGTAAACAATGAGCAGTTCTTC; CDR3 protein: CASSLGGVNNEQFF